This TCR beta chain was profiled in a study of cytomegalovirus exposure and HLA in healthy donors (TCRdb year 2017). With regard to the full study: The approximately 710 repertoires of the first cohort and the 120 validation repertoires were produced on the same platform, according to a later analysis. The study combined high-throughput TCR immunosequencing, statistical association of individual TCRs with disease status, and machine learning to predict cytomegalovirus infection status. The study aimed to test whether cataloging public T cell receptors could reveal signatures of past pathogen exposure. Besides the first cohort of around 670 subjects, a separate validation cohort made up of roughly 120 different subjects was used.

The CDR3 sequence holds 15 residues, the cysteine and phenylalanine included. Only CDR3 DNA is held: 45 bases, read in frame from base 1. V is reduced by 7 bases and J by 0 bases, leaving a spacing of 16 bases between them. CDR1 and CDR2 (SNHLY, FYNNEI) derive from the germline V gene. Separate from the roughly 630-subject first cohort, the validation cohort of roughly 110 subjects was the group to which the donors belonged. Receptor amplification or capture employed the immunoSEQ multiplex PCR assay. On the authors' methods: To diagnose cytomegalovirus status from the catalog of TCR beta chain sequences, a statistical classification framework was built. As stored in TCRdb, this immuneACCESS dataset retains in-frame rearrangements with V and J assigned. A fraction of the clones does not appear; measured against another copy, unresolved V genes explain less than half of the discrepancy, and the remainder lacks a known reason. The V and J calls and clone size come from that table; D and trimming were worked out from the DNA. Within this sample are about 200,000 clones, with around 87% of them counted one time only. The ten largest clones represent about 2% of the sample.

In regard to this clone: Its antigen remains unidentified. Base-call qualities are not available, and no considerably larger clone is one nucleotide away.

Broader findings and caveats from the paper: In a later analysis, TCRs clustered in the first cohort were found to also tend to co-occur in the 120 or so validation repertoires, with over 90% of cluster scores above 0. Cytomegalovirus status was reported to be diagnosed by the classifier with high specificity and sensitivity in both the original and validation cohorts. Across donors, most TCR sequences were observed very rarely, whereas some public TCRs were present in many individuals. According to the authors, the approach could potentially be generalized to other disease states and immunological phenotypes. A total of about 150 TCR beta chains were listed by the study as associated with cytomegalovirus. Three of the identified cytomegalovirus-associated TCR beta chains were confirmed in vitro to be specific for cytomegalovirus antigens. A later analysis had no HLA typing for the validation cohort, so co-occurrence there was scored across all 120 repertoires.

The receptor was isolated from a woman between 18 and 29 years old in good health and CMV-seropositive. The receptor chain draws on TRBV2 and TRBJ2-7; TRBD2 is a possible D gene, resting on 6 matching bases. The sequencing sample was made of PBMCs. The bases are TGTGCCAGCAAGGTCCTTAGCGGTAGCTCCTACGAGCAGTACTTC. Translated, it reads CASKVLSGSSYEQYF.